Each of the 12 T cell receptor beta chains below was sequenced from the same sample in a study of blood T cell repertoires in COVID-19. Profiling relied on immunoSEQ multiplex PCR, and the TCRdb table lists in-frame clones only, not all of them. The sample records over 60,000 clones, 75% to 85% being singletons. Sequenced material: peripheral blood. The receptor source for this set is a man aged 50-59 years with COVID-19, enrolled during active disease.

V gene TRBV30 combines with J gene TRBJ2-7; the match to TRBD1 covers 8 bases. The ends lost 6 bases at V and 4 bases at J; junction bases unmatched: 2. CDR1 is GTSNPN, CDR2 SVGIG, per germline (reference sequence). This CDR3 is built from 11 residues. The CDR3 reads CACTGGYEQYF. Written as DNA, the CDR3 is TGTGCCTGCACAGGGGGTTACGAGCAGTACTTC.

This clone appeared once. The J gene is TRBJ2-7, the V gene TRBV2, with TRBD1 matching 9 bases. This CDR3 contains 12 residues. Per germline, CDR1 SNHLY and CDR2 FYNNEI. The trim removed 7 bases at V and 5 bases at J, leaving 3 bases unmatched. Here the CDR3 reads CASTGQGHEQYF. The CDR3 DNA reads TGTGCCAGCACGGGACAGGGCCACGAGCAGTACTTC.

The rearrangement links TRBV28 to TRBJ1-2; D not resolved. Germline CDR1 MDHEN, CDR2 SYDVKM. CDR3 length: 11 amino acids. The V end lost 4 bases, the J end lost 5 bases, and 5 bases lay between the germline ends. CDR3 amino acids: CASSYQYGYTF. The CDR3 nucleotides read TGTGCCAGCAGTTATCAGTATGGCTACACCTTC.

The chain uses TRBV3-1 (or the pseudogene TRBV3-2) and TRBJ1-2; D is possibly TRBD1 (5 bases). The germline CDR1 and CDR2 sequences are LGHDT and YNNKEL (reference sequence). Trimming removed 6 bases from V and 6 bases from J, with 11 bases in between. The CDR3 runs to 12 residues. This CDR3 is CASRGVLHGYTF. DNA for the CDR3: TGTGCCAGCAGAGGGGTCCTTCATGGCTACACCTTC.

The rearrangement links TRBV9 to TRBJ1-4; unclear D gene. Germline CDR1 reads SGDLS; CDR2 reads YYNGEE. The germline V and J ends were trimmed by 4 bases and 7 bases, with 17 bases remaining between them. CDR3 length equals 15 residues. CDR3 DNA sequence: TGTGCCAGCAGCCTACGACCGAGCGATGGTGAAAAACTGTTTTTT. This sequence encodes CASSLRPSDGEKLFF.

This clone showed up just once. The genes are TRBV19 and TRBJ1-4; no clear D gene. Germline CDR1 LNHDA, CDR2 SQIVND (reference sequence). V lost 5 bases and J lost 4, with 14 bases in between. This CDR3 has 15 amino acids. The CDR3: CASSPSGSLNEKLFF. CDR3 coding DNA: TGTGCCAGTAGTCCTAGCGGCAGCCTTAATGAAAAACTGTTTTTT.

This clone showed up just once. The chain couples TRBV27 to TRBJ2-1; 8 positions match TRBD1. Germline V gene sequence: CDR1 MNHEY, CDR2 SMNVEV (reference sequence). This CDR3 has 19 amino acids. The V and J ends lost 5 bases and 4 bases, in that order; junction bases with no gene match: 19. The CDR3 region has the DNA TGTGCCAGCAGTCCCCGGGCGGCAGGGGGCGAATCCCCATACAATGAGCAGTTCTTC. Its protein product is CASSPRAAGGESPYNEQFF.

This clone is a singleton in its sample. V and J are TRBV5-4 and TRBJ2-1; TRBD2 matches 8 bases. With 2 bases clipped from V and 6 bases from J, the junction kept 7 bases outside the gene matches. The V gene's germline CDR1 is SGHNT and CDR2 YYREEE (reference sequence). The CDR3 extends over 15 amino acids. The CDR3 bases are TGTGCCAGCAGCTTTTCGAGCGGGAGCTTCAATGAGCAGTTCTTC. It encodes CASSFSSGSFNEQFF. Drawing the rest from reference TRBV5-4 and TRBJ2-1, the complete variable domain is ETGVTQSPTHLIKTRGQQVTLRCSSQSGHNTVSWYQQALGQGPQFIFQYYREEENGRGNFPPRFSGLQFPNYSSELNVNALELDDSALYLCASSFSSGSFNEQFFGPGTRLTVL.

This rearrangement joins TRBV24-1 to TRBJ2-7, with D possibly TRBD1 on 6 matching bases. The CDR3 spans 11 residues. Germline CDR1 reads KGHDR; CDR2 reads SFDVKD. V lost 6 bases and J lost 6, with 8 bases in between. The CDR3: CATSQGLEQYF. Written as DNA, the CDR3 is TGTGCCACCAGTCAGGGGCTCGAGCAGTACTTC.

J is TRBJ2-7 and V is TRBV21-1; TRBD1, as called in the table, went unchecked against the DNA. TRBV21-1 is labeled a pseudogene. There are 13 residues in the CDR3. CDR3 residues: CASPGDSTYEQYF. The CDR3 DNA sequence: TGTGCCAGCCCCGGGGACAGCACCTACGAGCAGTACTTC.

This sequence joins TRBV7-9 and TRBJ2-7; 7 bases are a match to TRBD2. The CDR3 sequence is 15 residues long. V lost 6 bases and J lost 2; bases outside the gene matches: 10. Germline V gene sequence: CDR1 SEHNR, CDR2 FQNEAQ (reference sequence). The CDR3 sequence is CASSKSLADTYEQYF. CDR3 coding DNA: TGTGCCAGCAGTAAATCCCTAGCGGATACCTACGAGCAGTACTTC.

This chain links TRBV6-1 with TRBJ2-7; 9 bases fit TRBD1. Trimming at V came to 3 bases and at J to 7 bases, leaving 4 bases not matched to a gene. Per the germline V gene, CDR1 is MNHNS and CDR2 is SASEGT. The CDR3 has 13 amino acids. Here the CDR3 reads CASSETGGIEQYF. In DNA, the CDR3 is TGTGCCAGCAGTGAGACAGGGGGAATAGAGCAGTACTTC.